Shown below are 18 T cell receptor beta chains from a single sample sequenced in a study of T-cell memory formation after mild COVID-19. TCRdb independently ran MiXCR on the 5' RACE reads; one entry per CDR3 protein. The data show fewer than 350,000 distinct CDR3 sequences, approximately 14% seen once. Sample: PBMCs or a T cell subset sorted from them (not recorded which). The receptors were sampled from a man in his late teens or twenties who had mild COVID-19 (a few samples of this study predate the infection). Cell type and time point are not known.

This chain links TRBV19 with TRBJ2-7; D may be TRBD2 (6 bases). Between the trimmed V and J ends, which lost 11 bases and 0 bases, there was a span of 17 bases. CDR3 length: 14 amino acids. The germline V gene encodes CDR1 LNHDA and CDR2 SQIVND (reference sequence). The CDR3 coding sequence is TGTGCCGGACGGGGGATTCTTTACTCCTACGAGCAGTACTTC. Residues: CAGRGILYSYEQYF.

The sample holds many counts of this clonotype. The CDR3 loop reads CASSPIGITGELFF. Written as DNA, the CDR3 is TGCGCCAGCAGCCCCATAGGCATTACCGGGGAGCTGTTTTTT. The genes are TRBV5-1 and TRBJ2-2; D is uncertain. Germline V lookup: CDR1 SGHRS, CDR2 YFSETQ. This CDR3 region has 14 residues. V lost 4 bases to trimming and J lost 5 bases, with 12 bases between them.

This chain links TRBV7-3 with TRBJ2-1; tentatively, D is TRBD2 (6 bases). From germline, CDR1 is SGHTA and CDR2 FQGTGA. The V gene lost 3 bases and the J gene lost 5 bases, with 11 bases spanning the gap. The CDR3 spans 14 residues. This CDR3 reads CASSLGTSNNEQFF. DNA for the CDR3: TGTGCCAGCAGCTTGGGTACTAGCAACAATGAGCAGTTCTTC.

This clonotype was seen more than once but under ten times. This chain links TRBV4-3 with TRBJ2-5, with a possible D match to TRBD2 (7 bases). Trimming took 3 bases from V and 4 from J, leaving 15 bases between them. CDR3 length equals 15 residues. Germline V gene data show CDR1 as LGHNA and CDR2 as YSLEER. The CDR3, as DNA: TGCGCCAGCAGCCAGACCGGGGGCGGGGGAGAGACCCAGTACTTC. Translating it yields CASSQTGGGGETQYF.

In this sample, this clonotype turned up a few times. J is TRBJ2-3 and V is TRBV12-3 or TRBV12-4; D is perhaps TRBD2 (6 bases). Trimming took 6 bases from V and 2 from J, leaving 21 bases between them. The CDR3 consists of 17 residues. In nucleotides, the CDR3 is TGTGCCAGCAGGATAGCGATCGGGGGTTCTTCCACAGATACGCAGTATTTT. Protein product: CASRIAIGGSSTDTQYF.

This clonotype turned up a few times. V is TRBV28 and J is TRBJ2-5, with 13 bases matching TRBD2. CDR1 MDHEN and CDR2 SYDVKM come from the germline V gene. The CDR3 has 15 amino acids. The V gene end was trimmed by 6 bases and the J gene end by 2 bases; junction bases not matched to a gene: 3. Here the CDR3 reads CASRLAGGFQETQYF. The CDR3, as DNA: TGTGCCAGCAGACTAGCGGGGGGGTTTCAAGAGACCCAGTACTTC.

V is TRBV10-3 and J is TRBJ1-6; D gene uncertain. Germline-derived CDR1 and CDR2 are ENHRY and SYGVKD. Trimming stripped 7 bases from V and 8 bases from J, with 15 bases between. This CDR3 spans 14 amino acids. The CDR3 DNA follows: TGTGCCATCACCACGGACCCGAGGGATTCACCCCTCCACTTT. Protein: CAITTDPRDSPLHF.

This rearrangement joins TRBV29-1 to TRBJ1-1, with 7 bases lining up with TRBD1. This CDR3 has 10 amino acids. CDR1 SQVTM and CDR2 ANQGSEA come from the germline V gene. V lost 6 bases to trimming and J lost 8 bases; unmatched junction nucleotides: 3. CDR3 bases: TGCAGCGTACGACAGGGAGAAGCTTTCTTT. Translated: CSVRQGEAFF.

This clonotype was seen only a few times. The chain uses TRBV6-2 or TRBV6-3 and TRBJ2-7; D unresolved. Trimming left V 8 bases short and J 3 bases short, with 20 bases between. Germline-derived CDR1 and CDR2 are MNHEY and SVGEGT. The CDR3 is 15 amino acids. The CDR3 protein is CASSPPGASNYEQYV. For the CDR3, the DNA is TGTGCCAGCTCCCCCCCGGGCGCCAGCAACTACGAGCAGTACGTC.

This clonotype was counted many times. V is TRBV5-1 and J is TRBJ2-3; D is unclear. The CDR3 loop spans 15 amino acids. Per the germline V gene, CDR1 is SGHRS and CDR2 is YFSETQ. V was pared by 4 bases and J by 3 bases, with 15 bases between. The CDR3 nucleotides are TGCGCCAGCAGCCCACGGGCAAAAGCAACAGATACGCAGTATTTT. Its protein product is CASSPRAKATDTQYF.

The table lists this clonotype with many counts. The chain recombines TRBV20-1 with TRBJ2-2; D remains unclear. Germline values: CDR1 DFQATT, CDR2 SNEGSKA (reference sequence). V was pared by 7 bases and J by 5 bases, with 11 bases between. CDR3 length: 12 amino acids. In DNA form, the CDR3 reads TGCAGTGGAAGACATCTAACCGGGGAGCTGTTTTTT. Translation: CSGRHLTGELFF.

V usage is TRBV10-3 and J usage is TRBJ2-7; TRBD1 aligns across 9 bases. This CDR3 comprises 14 residues. CDR1 ENHRY and CDR2 SYGVKD come from the germline V gene. V dropped 6 bases and J dropped 0; count of bases not matched to a gene: 3. The CDR3 loop is CAISGTGLSYEQYF. The CDR3 nucleotides are TGTGCCATCAGCGGGACAGGGCTCTCCTACGAGCAGTACTTC.

The sample holds a few counts of this clonotype. The V call is TRBV5-5, the J call TRBJ2-5, with TRBD2 identical over 12 bases. CDR3 length: 15 residues. Unmatched junction bases numbered 8, after V lost 6 bases and J lost 5 bases. Germline loops: CDR1 SGHKS, CDR2 YYEKEE (reference sequence). The CDR3 loop reads CASTSSGGAVETQYF. The CDR3 coding sequence is TGTGCCAGCACCTCTAGCGGGGGGGCGGTGGAGACCCAGTACTTC.

The sample holds a few counts of this clonotype. The chain couples TRBV15 to TRBJ2-2; 8 bases match TRBD2. The CDR3 has 17 residues. J lost 2 bases, V lost 0 bases, and 5 bases had no gene match. Germline loops: CDR1 LNHNV, CDR2 YYDKDF (reference sequence). The CDR3 here is CATSRDGSGGNTGELFF. CDR3 coding DNA: TGTGCCACCAGCAGAGATGGGAGCGGGGGAAACACCGGGGAGCTGTTTTTT.

The CDR3 DNA reads as TGTGCCAGCATGGGACTGGGACCTTTATACGAGCAGTACTTC. As protein: CASMGLGPLYEQYF. The chain joins TRBV11-2 to TRBJ2-7, with D possibly TRBD2 on 6 matching bases. Trimming left V 7 bases short and J 4 bases short, with 17 bases between. This CDR3 contains 14 residues. Germline assignment: CDR1 SGHAT and CDR2 FQNNGV.

The chain has TRBV7-9 and TRBJ1-1; D perhaps matches TRBD1 (6 bases). V lost 5 bases and J lost 6, with 13 bases in between. Germline CDR1 and CDR2: SEHNR and FQNEAQ (reference sequence). The CDR3 length is 13 residues. CDR3 sequence (DNA): TGTGCCAGCAGCCGACTCGGACAGCCTGAAGCTTTCTTT. Amino acid sequence: CASSRLGQPEAFF.

V is TRBV7-2 and J is TRBJ1-2, with unresolved D. The V and J ends lost 3 bases and 8 bases respectively, with 22 bases between them. Germline-derived CDR1 and CDR2 are SGHTA and FQGNSA. This CDR3 region has 16 residues. The CDR3 region is CASSFDAVLRERGYTF. As DNA, the CDR3 is TGTGCCAGCAGCTTCGACGCTGTTTTGCGGGAACGGGGCTACACCTTC.

This clonotype was recorded many times. The chain employs TRBV12-3 or TRBV12-4 and TRBJ2-4; D gene uncertain. Trimming cost V 2 bases and J 1 base, with 9 bases left between them. This CDR3 is 15 amino acids long. CDR3 region: CASSLLLGAKNIQYF. CDR3 DNA: TGTGCCAGCAGTTTATTGCTGGGCGCCAAAAACATTCAGTACTTC.